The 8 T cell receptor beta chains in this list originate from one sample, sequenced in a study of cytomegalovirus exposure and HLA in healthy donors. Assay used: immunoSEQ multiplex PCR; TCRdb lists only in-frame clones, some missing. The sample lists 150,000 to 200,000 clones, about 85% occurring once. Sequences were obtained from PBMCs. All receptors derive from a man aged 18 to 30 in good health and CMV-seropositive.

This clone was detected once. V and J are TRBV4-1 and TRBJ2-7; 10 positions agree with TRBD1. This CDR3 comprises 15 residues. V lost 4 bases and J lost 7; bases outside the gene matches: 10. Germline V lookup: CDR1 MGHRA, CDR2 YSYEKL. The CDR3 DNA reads TGCGCCAGCAGCCCGGCCGGGACAGGGGCCGAAGAGCAGTACTTC. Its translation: CASSPAGTGAEEQYF.

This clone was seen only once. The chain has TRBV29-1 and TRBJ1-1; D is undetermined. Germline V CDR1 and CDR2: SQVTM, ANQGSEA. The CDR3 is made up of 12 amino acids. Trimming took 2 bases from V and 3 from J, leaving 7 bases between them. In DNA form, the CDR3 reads TGCAGCGTTGAATGGGAGCACACTGAAGCTTTCTTT. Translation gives CSVEWEHTEAFF.

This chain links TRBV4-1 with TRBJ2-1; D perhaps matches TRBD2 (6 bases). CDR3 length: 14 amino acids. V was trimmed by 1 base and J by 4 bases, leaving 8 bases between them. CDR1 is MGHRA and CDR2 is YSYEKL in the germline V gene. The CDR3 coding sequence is TGCGCCAGCAGCCAAGGCGGGGCGTACAATGAGCAGTTCTTC. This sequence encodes CASSQGGAYNEQFF.

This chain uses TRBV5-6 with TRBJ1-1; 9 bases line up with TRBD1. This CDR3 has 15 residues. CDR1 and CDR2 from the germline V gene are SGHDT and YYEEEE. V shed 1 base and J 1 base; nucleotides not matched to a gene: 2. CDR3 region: CASSLWGQGNTEAFF. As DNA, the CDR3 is TGTGCCAGCAGCTTGTGGGGACAGGGGAACACTGAAGCTTTCTTT.

CDR3 bases: TGTGCCAGCAGCCTAAAGACAGGGGGCGACGAGCAGTACTTC. Amino acids: CASSLKTGGDEQYF. V and J are TRBV4-2 and TRBJ2-7, with TRBD1 identical over 10 bases. Germline CDR1 reads LGHNA; CDR2 reads YNFKEQ. The CDR3 spans 14 residues. Losses at the gene ends were 4 bases for V and 5 bases for J; bases not matched to a gene: 5.

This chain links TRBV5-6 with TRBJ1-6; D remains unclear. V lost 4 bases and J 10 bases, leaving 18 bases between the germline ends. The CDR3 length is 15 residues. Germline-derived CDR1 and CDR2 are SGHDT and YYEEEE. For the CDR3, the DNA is TGTGCCAGCAGCCCTTGGAGGAGGGTAGGGTCACCCCTCCACTTT. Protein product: CASSPWRRVGSPLHF.

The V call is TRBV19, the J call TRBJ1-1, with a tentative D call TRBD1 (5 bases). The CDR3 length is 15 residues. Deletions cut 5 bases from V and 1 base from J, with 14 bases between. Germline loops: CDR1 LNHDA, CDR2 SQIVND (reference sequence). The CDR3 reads CASSSPHRTNTEAFF. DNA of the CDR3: TGTGCCAGTAGTTCCCCCCACAGGACGAACACTGAAGCTTTCTTT.

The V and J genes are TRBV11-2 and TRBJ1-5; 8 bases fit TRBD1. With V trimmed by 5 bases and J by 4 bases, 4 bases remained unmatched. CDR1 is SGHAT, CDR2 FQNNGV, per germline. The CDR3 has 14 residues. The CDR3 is CASSKGTGNQPQHF. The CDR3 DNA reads TGTGCCAGCAGCAAAGGGACAGGAAATCAGCCCCAGCATTTT.